The next 16 T cell receptor beta chains were all read from a single sample in a study of early T cells in non-severe SARS-CoV-2 infection. Each CDR3 protein is one row after TCRdb ran MiXCR on the 5' RACE reads. This table has around 35,000 distinct CDR3 sequences, approximately 5% appearing once. Sequenced: whole blood. These receptors were collected from an adult who was a healthcare worker with PCR-confirmed SARS-CoV-2 infection or an uninfected control (not recorded which).

This clonotype was counted at least ten times. This chain uses TRBV7-3 with TRBJ2-3; D is unresolved. Trimming left V 3 bases short and J 4 bases short, with 11 bases between. Per germline, CDR1 SGHTA and CDR2 FQGTGA. The length of the CDR3 is 14 residues. This chain's CDR3 is CASSFLGGADTQYF. The CDR3 coding sequence is TGTGCCAGCAGCTTTTTAGGTGGCGCAGATACGCAGTATTTT.

This clonotype was detected a few times. The chain is built from TRBV20-1 and TRBJ1-4; unclear D gene. Looked up from germline, CDR1 is DFQATT and CDR2 is SNEGSKA (reference sequence). The CDR3 is made up of 15 amino acids. Trimming left V 1 base short and J 0 bases short, with 9 bases between. CDR3 DNA sequence: TGCAGTGCTAGAGGTTCGGTTGCAACTAATGAAAAACTGTTTTTT. Residues: CSARGSVATNEKLFF.

Many counts were recorded for this clonotype. J is TRBJ2-1 and V is TRBV2; D tentatively fits TRBD1 or TRBD2 (5 bases each). CDR1 and CDR2 from the germline V gene are SNHLY and FYNNEI. This CDR3 comprises 14 residues. V gave up 8 bases and J gave up 7 bases, with 18 bases separating them. DNA for the CDR3: TGTGCCAGCCGAGGGGCGGGTAGCCTGAATGAGCAGTTCTTC. As protein: CASRGAGSLNEQFF.

This clonotype occurred many times. The gene calls are TRBV2 and TRBJ1-5; weak D call: TRBD1 (5 bases). V was cut by 4 bases and J by 5 bases, with 15 bases left in between. The CDR3 has 15 residues. Germline CDR1 SNHLY, CDR2 FYNNEI. The CDR3 protein is CASSGGQGMDQPQHF. CDR3 DNA sequence: TGTGCCAGCAGTGGCGGGCAGGGCATGGATCAGCCCCAGCATTTT.

This clonotype was detected a few times. This chain links TRBV7-8 with TRBJ2-1, with 11 bases lining up with TRBD2. J was trimmed by 4 bases and V by 5 bases; bases with no gene match: 7. The CDR3 consists of 16 residues. In germline, CDR1 is SGHVS, CDR2 FQNEAQ. The CDR3 region is CASSAQGLAGYNEQFF. CDR3 bases: TGTGCCAGCAGCGCCCAAGGACTAGCGGGTTACAATGAGCAGTTCTTC.

This clonotype has a count of ten or more. The rearrangement uses TRBV20-1 and TRBJ2-1, with 9 nucleotides matching TRBD2. Germline V lookup: CDR1 DFQATT, CDR2 SNEGSKA (reference sequence). The CDR3 spans 17 residues. After removal of 0 bases from V and 10 bases from J, the junction contained 16 bases not matched to a gene. Here the CDR3 reads CSARDSRASGRLLEQFF. Here the CDR3 DNA reads TGCAGTGCTAGAGATTCGAGGGCCAGCGGGAGGCTCCTGGAGCAGTTCTTC.

This clonotype was counted at least ten times. The V gene is TRBV12-3 or TRBV12-4, the J gene TRBJ1-3, with D perhaps matching TRBD1 (6 bases). The CDR3 extends over 16 amino acids. Trimming shortened V by 6 bases and J by 0 bases, and 15 bases separated the two germline ends. This CDR3 is CASRSGTQNSGNTIYF. As DNA, the CDR3 is TGTGCCAGCAGGTCCGGGACACAGAACTCTGGAAACACCATATATTTT.

V and J are TRBV20-1 and TRBJ2-3, with 11 bases fitting TRBD2. The CDR3 runs 14 residues. Germline CDR1 reads DFQATT; CDR2 reads SNEGSKA (reference sequence). V was pared by 2 bases and J by 10 bases, with 8 bases of the junction left unmatched. CDR3 sequence (DNA): TGCAGTGCTAGACCACGGGTAGCGGGAGGGGCGCAGTATTTT. It is translated as CSARPRVAGGAQYF.

This clonotype was counted many times. This chain links TRBV28 with TRBJ1-5; no clear D gene. The CDR3 covers 13 residues. Trimming removed 2 bases at V and 0 bases at J, with 2 bases between. Germline V gene lookup returns CDR1 MDHEN and CDR2 SYDVKM. As DNA, the CDR3 is TGTGCCAGCAGTTTAGTTAGCAATCAGCCCCAGCATTTT. This translates into CASSLVSNQPQHF.

Many counts were recorded for this clonotype. The chain uses TRBV11-2 and TRBJ2-3; no definite D call. Germline-derived CDR1 and CDR2 are SGHAT and FQNNGV. This CDR3 comprises 13 residues. V was clipped by 7 bases and J by 4 bases, with 12 bases between them. In DNA form, the CDR3 reads TGTGCCAGCACCCCGGTCAGCGCAGATACGCAGTATTTT. Its protein is CASTPVSADTQYF.

This clonotype was seen only a few times. The chain combines TRBV19 with TRBJ2-1; 7 bases match TRBD1. The length of the CDR3 is 15 residues. With V trimmed by 8 bases and J by 0 bases, 7 bases remained unmatched. Germline V gene sequence: CDR1 LNHDA, CDR2 SQIVND (reference sequence). The CDR3 bases are TGTGCCAGTGCGGACAGGACCAGCTCCTACAATGAGCAGTTCTTC. Its translation: CASADRTSSYNEQFF.

In this sample, this clonotype turned up many times. The J gene is TRBJ2-3, the V gene TRBV27; D call uncertain. The CDR3 is made up of 15 amino acids. Trimming cost V 9 bases and J 2 bases, with 18 bases left between them. Germline V gene sequence: CDR1 MNHEY, CDR2 SMNVEV (reference sequence). CDR3 sequence reads: CASLPNQWYTDTQYF. The CDR3 bases are TGTGCCAGTCTTCCGAACCAGTGGTACACAGATACGCAGTATTTT.

This clonotype was counted a few times. This chain uses TRBV6-1 with TRBJ1-1; possible D gene TRBD1, 6 bases. CDR1 is MNHNS, CDR2 SASEGT, per germline. V was clipped by 4 bases and J by 4 bases, with 19 bases between them. The CDR3 totals 16 residues. The CDR3 DNA sequence: TGTGCCAGCAGTGGGCACAGGGATGGCCGTCGCACTGAAGCTTTCTTT. Translated, it gives CASSGHRDGRRTEAFF.

The sample holds many counts of this clonotype. The chain couples TRBV2 to TRBJ2-2; 7 bases are a match to TRBD2. J lost 0 bases, V lost 6 bases, and 4 bases had no gene match. The CDR3 length is 15 residues. The germline V gene encodes CDR1 SNHLY and CDR2 FYNNEI. The CDR3 spells CASSAAGTNTGELFF. The CDR3 bases are TGTGCCAGCAGCGCAGCGGGAACGAACACCGGGGAGCTGTTTTTT.

This clonotype was counted between two and nine times. The V and J genes are TRBV11-2 and TRBJ2-1, with TRBD1 matching over 10 bases. The CDR3 has 15 residues. J gave up 2 bases and V 7 bases, and 5 bases lay outside the gene matches. The germline V gene encodes CDR1 SGHAT and CDR2 FQNNGV. CDR3 in DNA: TGTGCCAGCACACACGGGACAGGGGCCTACAATGAGCAGTTCTTC. It encodes CASTHGTGAYNEQFF.

The sample holds many counts of this clonotype. The CDR3 sequence is CSARLAGVSYEQYF. Here the CDR3 DNA reads TGCAGTGCCAGACTAGCGGGAGTTTCCTACGAGCAGTACTTC. The V gene is TRBV20-1, the J gene TRBJ2-7; 12 bases are a match to TRBD2. The CDR3 covers 14 residues. The germline gives CDR1 DFQATT, CDR2 SNEGSKA (reference sequence). Trimming cost V 6 bases and J 1 base; bases outside gene matches: 4.